These 23 T cell receptor beta chains were all obtained from the same sample, sequenced in a study of cytomegalovirus exposure and HLA in healthy donors. TCRdb's copy holds only in-frame clones and misses some; the assay was immunoSEQ multiplex PCR. The repertoire holds 120,000 to 150,000 clones, with roughly 87% as singletons. Specimen: PBMCs. Receptor source: a man between 18 and 35 years old in good health and CMV-seropositive.

This clone was detected once. This chain connects TRBV4-1 to TRBJ1-1, with a tentative D call TRBD1 (5 bases). Germline V gives CDR1 MGHRA, CDR2 YSYEKL. The CDR3 has 17 amino acids. Trimming took 3 bases from V and 5 from J, leaving 22 bases between them. This CDR3 reads CASSQGKIGHRTTEAFF. Here the CDR3 DNA reads TGCGCCAGCAGCCAGGGCAAGATAGGGCACAGGACAACTGAAGCTTTCTTT.

The chain employs TRBV6-5 and TRBJ1-1; a weak D match, TRBD1 (6 bases). This CDR3 has 14 residues. With 6 bases removed from V and 1 base from J, the gap between germline ends came to 12 bases. Per the germline V gene, CDR1 is MNHEY and CDR2 is SVGAGI. The chain's CDR3 is CASSSPGQNTEAFF. For the CDR3, the DNA is TGTGCCAGCAGCTCTCCGGGACAGAACACTGAAGCTTTCTTT.

V gene TRBV9 combines with J gene TRBJ1-2, with 7 positions matching TRBD1. Trimming removed 4 bases from V and 4 bases from J; junction bases left unmatched: 10. The V gene's germline CDR1 is SGDLS and CDR2 YYNGEE. The CDR3 is 15 amino acids. The DNA for the CDR3 is TGTGCCAGCAGCCCCGCCGGGACAGCTCTCTATGGCTACACCTTC. Protein product: CASSPAGTALYGYTF.

The rearrangement joins TRBV27 to TRBJ1-1; weak D call: TRBD1 (5 bases). V lost 0 bases and J 1 base, leaving 9 bases between the germline ends. The germline gives CDR1 MNHEY, CDR2 SMNVEV (reference sequence). This CDR3 comprises 15 residues. The CDR3 sequence is CASSLSRGSNTEAFF. The CDR3 DNA reads TGTGCCAGCAGTTTATCCCGGGGGTCGAACACTGAAGCTTTCTTT.

V gene TRBV18 combines with J gene TRBJ1-1; tentatively, D is TRBD1 (6 bases). Germline V CDR1 and CDR2: KGHSH, LQKENI. The CDR3 is 15 amino acids. Trimming removed 6 bases from V and 2 bases from J, with 16 bases in between. The CDR3 here is CASSLSYRENTEAFF. The CDR3 DNA reads as TGTGCCAGCTCGCTTAGCTACAGGGAAAACACTGAAGCTTTCTTT.

The rearrangement uses TRBV9 and TRBJ1-4; perhaps TRBD1 as D (5 bases). This CDR3 spans 14 amino acids. Germline assignment: CDR1 SGDLS and CDR2 YYNGEE. Between the trimmed V and J ends, which lost 3 bases and 8 bases, there was a span of 14 bases. The CDR3 coding sequence is TGTGCCAGCAGCGCGACAGTGACGAAAGAAAAACTGTTTTTT. As protein: CASSATVTKEKLFF.

The genes are TRBV21-1 and TRBJ1-1. TRBV21-1 is a documented pseudogene. The CDR3 contains 16 residues. The CDR3 reads CASSKIPPEVNTEAFF. The DNA for the CDR3 is TGTGCCAGCAGCAAAATCCCGCCAGAGGTTAACACTGAAGCTTTCTTT.

The gene calls are TRBV5-6 and TRBJ2-5, with 10 bases identical to TRBD1. This CDR3 has 15 residues. Trimming removed 2 bases from V and 5 bases from J; junction bases left unmatched: 6. Germline CDR1 and CDR2: SGHDT and YYEEEE. The DNA for the CDR3 is TGTGCCAGCAGCTTAGCCGACAGGGGGCCGGAGACCCAGTACTTC. The encoded protein is CASSLADRGPETQYF.

The chain uses TRBV27 and TRBJ1-1, with 7 bases that match TRBD1. The CDR3 is 14 residues long. CDR1 is MNHEY, CDR2 SMNVEV, per germline (reference sequence). J gave up 2 bases and V 8 bases, and 8 bases lay outside the gene matches. The CDR3 loop reads CASLGTAPNTEAFF. DNA for the CDR3: TGTGCCAGCCTAGGGACAGCACCTAACACTGAAGCTTTCTTT.

The rearrangement joins TRBV6-6 to TRBJ2-7, with D maybe TRBD1 (6 bases). Trimming took 8 bases from V and 6 from J, leaving 8 bases between them. The CDR3 is 10 residues long. Germline CDR1 and CDR2: MNHNY and SVGAGI (reference sequence). CDR3 DNA sequence: TGTGCCAGCCTAGGGGGCGAGCAGTACTTC. As protein: CASLGGEQYF.

V gene TRBV5-1 combines with J gene TRBJ2-1; TRBD2 is a possible D gene (6 bases). Trimming cost V 0 bases and J 9 bases, with 10 bases left between them. Germline CDR1 SGHRS, CDR2 YFSETQ. This CDR3 has 13 amino acids. This chain's CDR3 is CASSLVGGSEQFF. DNA for the CDR3: TGCGCCAGCAGCTTGGTTGGGGGGAGTGAGCAGTTCTTC.

J is TRBJ1-5 and V is TRBV6-1; the D gene is possibly TRBD1 (5 bases). The germline CDR1 and CDR2 sequences are MNHNS and SASEGT. Trimming took off 3 bases at V and 4 bases at J, with 10 bases between the two ends. The CDR3 consists of 14 residues. The CDR3 loop is CASSDRALNQPQHF. The DNA for the CDR3 is TGTGCCAGCAGTGACAGGGCTCTGAATCAGCCCCAGCATTTT.

J is TRBJ2-5 and V is TRBV15; TRBD2 is a possible D gene (6 bases). CDR3 length equals 15 residues. V gave up 0 bases and J gave up 2 bases, with 10 bases separating them. Looked up from germline, CDR1 is LNHNV and CDR2 is YYDKDF (reference sequence). CDR3 region: CATSRDSSAQETQYF. The CDR3 nucleotides are TGTGCCACCAGCAGAGATTCTAGCGCGCAAGAGACCCAGTACTTC.

The J gene is TRBJ2-5, the V gene TRBV6-5, with TRBD2 matching 10 bases. The germline V gene has CDR1 MNHEY and CDR2 SVGAGI. V was pared by 6 bases and J by 5 bases, with 9 bases of the junction left unmatched. This CDR3 spans 15 amino acids. The CDR3 here is CASRRLAGGGETQYF. DNA for the CDR3: TGTGCCAGCAGGCGACTAGCGGGCGGCGGGGAGACCCAGTACTTC.

The chain couples TRBV2 to TRBJ1-1; 7 positions match TRBD1. Losses at the gene ends were 5 bases for V and 6 bases for J; bases not matched to a gene: 12. The length of the CDR3 is 15 residues. The germline V gene has CDR1 SNHLY and CDR2 FYNNEI. This CDR3 reads CASSKGQAQGAEAFF. The CDR3 nucleotides are TGTGCCAGCAGTAAAGGACAGGCCCAGGGGGCTGAAGCTTTCTTT.

V gene TRBV27 combines with J gene TRBJ1-5; 10 bases agree with TRBD1. J gave up 5 bases and V 6 bases, and 7 bases lay outside the gene matches. The CDR3 is made up of 15 amino acids. CDR1 and CDR2 from the germline V gene are MNHEY and SMNVEV (reference sequence). This CDR3 is CASRPTGGEYQPQHF. As DNA, the CDR3 is TGTGCCAGCAGGCCGACAGGGGGCGAATATCAGCCCCAGCATTTT.

The V and J genes are TRBV5-1 and TRBJ1-1; 9 positions match TRBD1. The J segment lost 3 bases and the V segment lost 2 bases, leaving 14 bases of the junction unmatched. Per germline, CDR1 SGHRS and CDR2 YFSETQ. The CDR3 sequence is 18 residues long. The CDR3 sequence: CASSFRAGTGSMHTEAFF. As DNA, the CDR3 is TGCGCCAGCAGCTTCAGAGCAGGGACAGGGAGTATGCACACTGAAGCTTTCTTT.

The chain carries TRBV6-6 and TRBJ1-1; D is uncertain. The V gene's germline CDR1 is MNHNY and CDR2 SVGAGI (reference sequence). This CDR3 has 12 residues. Trimming stripped 6 bases from V and 7 bases from J, with 12 bases between. CDR3: CASSQRLGEAFF. DNA for the CDR3: TGTGCCAGCAGCCAACGACTGGGTGAAGCTTTCTTT.

The chain carries TRBV7-8 and TRBJ1-2; D remains unclear. Germline V gives CDR1 SGHVS, CDR2 FQNEAQ. V was trimmed by 1 base and J by 8 bases, leaving 8 bases between them. CDR3 length: 12 amino acids. The chain's CDR3 is CASSLGGGGYTF. CDR3 DNA: TGTGCCAGCAGCTTAGGCGGTGGGGGCTACACCTTC. Full variable domain (rest looked up from reference TRBV7-8 and TRBJ1-2): GAGVSQSPRYKVAKRGQDVALRCDPISGHVSLFWYQQALGQGPEFLTYFQNEAQLDKSGLPSDRFFAERPEGSVSTLKIQRTQQEDSAVYLCASSLGGGGYTFGSGTRLTVV.

The V gene is TRBV27, the J gene TRBJ2-7; D not certain. This CDR3 has 14 amino acids. With 0 bases removed from V and 0 bases from J, the gap between germline ends came to 6 bases. Germline lookup yields CDR1 MNHEY and CDR2 SMNVEV (reference sequence). The CDR3 protein is CASSLSGSSYEQYF. The CDR3 nucleotides read TGTGCCAGCAGTTTATCGGGCAGCTCCTACGAGCAGTACTTC.

This chain uses TRBV6-5 with TRBJ1-2; D is ambiguous. V lost 2 bases, J lost 2 bases, and 6 bases lay in between. Germline CDR1 reads MNHEY; CDR2 reads SVGAGI. The CDR3 covers 13 residues. The CDR3 sequence is CASSYDQNYGYTF. The CDR3 DNA sequence: TGTGCCAGCAGTTACGATCAGAACTATGGCTACACCTTC.

This clone is a singleton in its sample. V is TRBV5-4 and J is TRBJ2-7, with 7 bases that match TRBD2. The CDR3 sequence is 14 residues long. Germline CDR1 is SGHNT and CDR2 is YYREEE (reference sequence). The V gene end was trimmed by 3 bases and the J gene end by 2 bases; junction bases not matched to a gene: 5. This CDR3 is CASSSKGLAYEQYF. The CDR3 region has the DNA TGTGCCAGCAGCTCAAAAGGACTAGCCTACGAGCAGTACTTC.

This clone showed up just a few times. This sample includes further DNA sequences coding for the same CDR3. This chain connects TRBV9 to TRBJ1-2; D not certain. The germline V gene encodes CDR1 SGDLS and CDR2 YYNGEE. This CDR3 has 13 amino acids. Trimming pared 0 bases from V and 3 bases from J, leaving 6 bases between. CDR3 residues: CASSVGTDYGYTF. In DNA form, the CDR3 reads TGTGCCAGCAGCGTAGGAACAGACTATGGCTACACCTTC.